These T cell receptor beta chains were read from a single sample in a study of OX40 agonist ivuxolimab in advanced cancers. The data were produced by immunoSEQ multiplex PCR, yet TCRdb's version contains in-frame clones alone and is incomplete. The table has tens of thousands of clones, about 93% seen once. This specimen was CD4+ or CD8+ T cells sorted from blood, taken in a trial of the OX40 agonist ivuxolimab. These receptors all stem from an adult with an advanced solid tumor such as melanoma, head and neck, liver or kidney cancer. Both conserved end residues are part of each CDR3. Each record gives: clone size, V gene, J gene, D gene, CDR3 DNA, CDR3 protein. The D gene is left open where the match is weak. A row's size may be missing; if present it is once, few, many or a size class.

NA	TRBV9	TRBJ2-7	TRBD2	TGTGCCAGCAGCGAGGGCGAGACTAGCACCTACGAGCAGTACTTC	CASSEGETSTYEQYF
once	TRBV7-9	TRBJ2-2	TRBD2	TGTGCCAGCAGCCCCCCAGCGGGAGGGCCGGGCACCGGGGAGCTGTTTTTT	CASSPPAGGPGTGELFF
NA	TRBV5-1	TRBJ2-7	TRBD1	TGCGCCAGCAGCTTCCGGGGACAGGCCTACGAGCAGTACTTC	CASSFRGQAYEQYF
once	TRBV28	TRBJ1-2	NA	TGTGCCAGCAGTTCCCATAACATGTCGCAGACCCTCCGTGATGGCTACACCTTC	CASSSHNMSQTLRDGYTF
NA	TRBV28	TRBJ1-5	NA	TGTGCCAGCACCCGATTCGGGGGAGGGGGTCAGCCCCAGCATTTT	CASTRFGGGGQPQHF
NA	TRBV11-1	TRBJ2-7	TRBD2	TGTGCCAGCAGCTCTAGCGGGAGGGTTCACGAGCAGTACTTC	CASSSSGRVHEQYF
NA	TRBV7-2	TRBJ1-4	NA	TGTGCCAGCAGATTCCTCGGGGGGGATAAGGAAAAACTGTTTTTT	CASRFLGGDKEKLFF
NA	TRBV7-6	TRBJ2-7	NA	TGTGCCAGCAGTCGCCGGACTATGGGGGAGCAGTACTTC	CASSRRTMGEQYF
NA	TRBV6-5	TRBJ2-3	NA	TGTGCCAGCACCTTAGGAAATACGCAGTATTTT	CASTLGNTQYF
few	TRBV4-3	TRBJ1-1	NA	TGCGCCAGCAGCCAAGATCCGGGATCGAACACTGAAGCTTTCTTT	CASSQDPGSNTEAFF
NA	TRBV4-1	TRBJ2-7	NA	TGCGCCAGCAGCCAAGAATGGGGGGAGTCCTACGAGCAGTACTTC	CASSQEWGESYEQYF
NA	TRBV9	TRBJ2-7	NA	TGTGCCAGCAGCGTAGGGGGTAGCGGATTGGAGTACGAGCAGTACTTC	CASSVGGSGLEYEQYF
NA	TRBV18	TRBJ2-1	NA	TGTGCCAGCTCACCACGGAGGGGGTCCTACAATGAGCAGTTCTTC	CASSPRRGSYNEQFF
NA	TRBV5-6	TRBJ2-3	NA	TGTGCCAGCAGCTTGCCGCGCGACACAGATACGCAGTATTTT	CASSLPRDTDTQYF
once	TRBV6-1	TRBJ1-1	NA	TGTGCCAGCAGTGTGAACTGGGGGTGGAACACTGAAGCTTTCTTT	CASSVNWGWNTEAFF
few	TRBV6-1	TRBJ2-7	NA	TGTGCCAGCAGTGATGTACTAGACTACGAGCAGTACTTC	CASSDVLDYEQYF
NA	TRBV4-3	TRBJ1-1	NA	TGCGCCAGCAGCCAAGATGATGGGGAGTTTGAAGCTTTCTTT	CASSQDDGEFEAFF
NA	TRBV28	TRBJ2-1	NA	TGTGCCAGCAGTGAGGACAGCCACTCCTACAATGAGCAGTTCTTC	CASSEDSHSYNEQFF
NA	TRBV27	TRBJ2-7	NA	TGTGCCAGCAGTCGACCCGGGACAACGGGTGAGCAGTACTTC	CASSRPGTTGEQYF
NA	TRBV15	TRBJ2-2	NA	TGTGCCACCAGCCCGGTGTCCGGGGAGCTGTTTTTT	CATSPVSGELFF
NA	TRBV7-9	TRBJ2-5	NA	TGTGCCAGCAGCTTACCCGGGGGCCAAGAGACCCAGTACTTC	CASSLPGGQETQYF
NA	TRBV11-2	TRBJ2-7	TRBD1	TGTGCCAGCAGCGCATCCGGGACAGAATCCTACGAGCAGTACTTC	CASSASGTESYEQYF
NA	TRBV5-1	TRBJ2-5	TRBD1	TGCGCCAGCAGGACAGGGGACCCAAAAGAGACCCAGTACTTC	CASRTGDPKETQYF
NA	TRBV27	TRBJ1-4	TRBD1	TGTGCCAGCAGCCAGACAGGGACCCCTGAAAAACTGTTTTTT	CASSQTGTPEKLFF
NA	TRBV28	TRBJ1-3	NA	TGTGCCAGCCTCGGGGTCGGGAACACCATATATTTT	CASLGVGNTIYF
NA	TRBV9	TRBJ1-1	NA	TGTGCCAGCAGCGTGGGTATGGGGAACACTGAAGCTTTCTTT	CASSVGMGNTEAFF